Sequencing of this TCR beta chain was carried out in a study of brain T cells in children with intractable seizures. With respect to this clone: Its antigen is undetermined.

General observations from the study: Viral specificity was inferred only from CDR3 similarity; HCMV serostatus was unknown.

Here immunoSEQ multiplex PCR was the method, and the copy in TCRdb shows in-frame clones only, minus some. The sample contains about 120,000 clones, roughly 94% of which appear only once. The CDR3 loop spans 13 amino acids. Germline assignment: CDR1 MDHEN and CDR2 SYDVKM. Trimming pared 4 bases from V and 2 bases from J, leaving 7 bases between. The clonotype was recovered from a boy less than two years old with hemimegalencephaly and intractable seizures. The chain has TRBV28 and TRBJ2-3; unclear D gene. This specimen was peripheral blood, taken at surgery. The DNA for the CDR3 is TGTGCCAGCAGTTACCCGGCCACAGATACGCAGTATTTT. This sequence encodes CASSYPATDTQYF.